Detailed here is one TCR beta chain. The data stem from a study of control samples from healthy donors and cancer patients. This CDR3 has 11 residues. The V end was cut by 9 bases, the J end by 6 bases, with 9 bases between. The germline V gene encodes CDR1 MNHEY and CDR2 SVGAGI. The method was immunoSEQ multiplex PCR; TCRdb's version includes in-frame clones alone and lacks a portion of them. The sample shows tens of thousands of clones, 90% of them seen only once. The sequenced sample was blood. This TCR came from a woman under 30 in good health. This chain joins TRBV6-5 and TRBJ2-1; tentatively, D is TRBD2 (5 bases). The CDR3 loop is CASTGGNEQFF. CDR3 in DNA: TGTGCCAGTACTGGAGGCAATGAGCAGTTCTTC.